The T cell receptor beta chain under discussion was sequenced for a study of blood T cell repertoires in COVID-19. Judged by abundance, this clone is medium-sized. This CDR3 is built from 13 residues. V was pared by 0 bases and J by 5 bases, with 6 bases between. Germline lookup yields CDR1 MRHNA and CDR2 SNTAGT. This table comes from immunoSEQ multiplex PCR, and its TCRdb copy is limited to in-frame clones, with some not included. The data contain 170,000 or so clones, approximately 80% of them seen just once; the ten biggest clones take up under 3.5%. Sequenced sample: peripheral blood. The V call is TRBV6-4, the J call TRBJ2-3, with D possibly TRBD2 on 5 matching bases. The TCR comes from a woman in her sixties with acute or convalescent COVID-19. The DNA for the CDR3 is TGTGCCAGCAGTGACTCGGGAGAAGATACGCAGTATTTT. Translated: CASSDSGEDTQYF.